Following are 24 T cell receptor beta chains from one sample sequenced in a study of shared clonotypes between healthy human individuals. Data came from immunoSEQ multiplex PCR; TCRdb stores just in-frame clones and leaves some out. The data show 2 million to 2.5 million clones, roughly 92% seen once. The sequenced material came from naive CD4+ T cells from PBMCs. Subset indicated: CD45RA+ positively selected. The source is a man between 18 and 35 years old in good health. Some clones in this sample may be carry-over from other donors' samples.

The chain has TRBV6-6 and TRBJ2-7, with 10 bases matching TRBD2. The CDR3 spans 14 residues. After removal of 8 bases from V and 2 bases from J, the junction contained 6 bases not matched to a gene. Per germline, CDR1 MNHNY and CDR2 SVGAGI (reference sequence). CDR3 sequence: CASARTSGPYEQYF. CDR3 coding DNA: TGTGCCAGCGCCCGGACTAGCGGCCCCTACGAGCAGTACTTC.

CDR3 loop: CASSLGGRTRAYEQYF. CDR3 in DNA: TGCGCCAGCAGCTTGGGAGGTCGGACTAGAGCCTACGAGCAGTACTTC. This rearrangement joins TRBV5-1 to TRBJ2-7; 7 nucleotides agree with TRBD2. CDR3 length: 16 residues. The V and J ends lost 0 bases and 2 bases, in that order; junction bases with no gene match: 8. Looked up from germline, CDR1 is SGHRS and CDR2 is YFSETQ.

The chain employs TRBV28 and TRBJ2-3; TRBD1 matches at 8 bases. Germline CDR1 and CDR2: MDHEN and SYDVKM. J gave up 3 bases and V 6 bases, and 17 bases lay outside the gene matches. The CDR3 spans 18 residues. This CDR3 reads CASSAARGQGGITDTQYF. The CDR3 region has the DNA TGTGCCAGCAGCGCGGCCCGTGGACAGGGTGGAATAACAGATACGCAGTATTTT.

This chain joins TRBV28 and TRBJ1-1; D ambiguous. CDR1 and CDR2 from the germline V gene are MDHEN and SYDVKM. V gave up 2 bases and J gave up 4 bases, with 8 bases separating them. The CDR3 consists of 13 residues. The CDR3 DNA sequence: TGTGCCAGCAGTTTAGGGGTGCGCACTGAAGCTTTCTTT. Translated, it gives CASSLGVRTEAFF.

The rearrangement joins TRBV6-1 to TRBJ2-1; a weak D match, TRBD2 (6 bases). From germline, CDR1 is MNHNS and CDR2 SASEGT. V shed 1 base and J shed 0 bases, with 7 bases lying between them. The length of the CDR3 is 15 residues. This CDR3 reads CASSEEEGSYNEQFF. CDR3 sequence (DNA): TGTGCCAGCAGTGAAGAGGAGGGCTCCTACAATGAGCAGTTCTTC.

The chain links TRBV19 to TRBJ2-7, with 10 positions matching TRBD1. Germline values: CDR1 LNHDA, CDR2 SQIVND (reference sequence). This CDR3 has 15 amino acids. V gave up 2 bases and J gave up 4 bases; unmatched junction bases: 5. The CDR3 loop reads CASSISGDRGYEQYF. CDR3 bases: TGTGCCAGTAGTATATCAGGGGACAGGGGTTACGAGCAGTACTTC.

This chain connects TRBV9 to TRBJ2-2; no clear D. The germline V gene encodes CDR1 SGDLS and CDR2 YYNGEE. The germline V and J ends were trimmed by 4 bases and 5 bases, with 12 bases remaining between them. There are 14 residues in the CDR3. CDR3 amino acids: CASSPLQWTGELFF. The CDR3, as DNA: TGTGCCAGCAGCCCGCTCCAGTGGACCGGGGAGCTGTTTTTT.

Only one count was recorded for this clone. The chain uses TRBV21-1 and TRBJ1-2; the table's D call of TRBD1 was not tested on the DNA. TRBV21-1 is described as a pseudogene. There are 16 residues in the CDR3. CDR3 protein: CASSERDRYSNYGYTF. CDR3 DNA: TGTGCCAGCAGCGAGCGGGACAGGTACTCTAACTATGGCTACACCTTC.

Note on this clone: The junction departs from the called germline gene at one end, perhaps through a read error. The CDR3 nucleotides read TGTGCCTGCAGCGATACAAACGGCCCCGGGAGGTCGTCCCTCGAGCAGTACTTC. Translating it yields CACSDTNGPGRSSLEQYF. The chain carries TRBV7-9 and TRBJ2-7; TRBD2 matches 7 bases. The CDR3 contains 18 residues. Germline V gives CDR1 SEHNR, CDR2 FQNEAQ (reference sequence).

A word on this clone: Different DNA sequences within this sample yield the same CDR3. The chain combines TRBV19 with TRBJ2-3; D ambiguous. This CDR3 is built from 11 residues. The V gene lost 6 bases and the J gene lost 3 bases, with 4 bases spanning the gap. Germline V gene lookup returns CDR1 LNHDA and CDR2 SQIVND (reference sequence). The CDR3 here is CASSTTDTQYF. The CDR3 DNA reads as TGTGCCAGTAGCACGACAGATACGCAGTATTTT. Combining the CDR3 with reference TRBV19 and TRBJ2-3 gives the whole variable domain DGGITQSPKYLFRKEGQNVTLSCEQNLNHDAMYWYRQDPGQGLRLIYYSQIVNDFQKGDIAEGYSVSREKKESFPLTVTSAQKNPTAFYLCASSTTDTQYFGPGTRLTVL.

The rearrangement links TRBV6-1 to TRBJ1-2; 7 bases map to TRBD1. V lost 1 base, J lost 13 bases, and 15 bases stayed unmatched. Germline V gene sequence: CDR1 MNHNS, CDR2 SASEGT. CDR3 size: 15 residues. Here the CDR3 reads CASSEGGGGASPITF. The DNA for the CDR3 is TGTGCCAGCAGTGAAGGGGGAGGGGGCGCGAGCCCCATCACCTTC.

This chain connects TRBV27 to TRBJ1-1, with D maybe TRBD1 (5 bases). Germline CDR1 is MNHEY and CDR2 is SMNVEV (reference sequence). This CDR3 contains 15 residues. V was clipped by 5 bases and J by 10 bases, with 23 bases between them. The CDR3 nucleotides are TGTGCCAGCAGTCCTATGCCCATCGACAGAGCGGGAGCTTTCTTT. Protein sequence: CASSPMPIDRAGAFF.

This clone was observed once. The V and J genes are TRBV6-5 and TRBJ1-4, with TRBD1 matching over 10 bases. The CDR3 is made up of 15 amino acids. V was pared by 6 bases and J by 4 bases, with 5 bases of the junction left unmatched. Per germline, CDR1 MNHEY and CDR2 SVGAGI. The CDR3 reads CASSWTGGINEKLFF. Written as DNA, the CDR3 is TGTGCCAGCAGCTGGACAGGGGGAATTAATGAAAAACTGTTTTTT.

The sample holds one count of this clone. The chain uses TRBV28 and TRBJ1-1, with D perhaps matching TRBD1 (5 bases). This CDR3 is 16 amino acids long. Germline V gene sequence: CDR1 MDHEN, CDR2 SYDVKM. The V and J ends lost 6 bases and 3 bases respectively, with 20 bases between them. The CDR3 spells CASSARAGQGYTEAFF. As DNA, the CDR3 is TGTGCCAGCAGCGCCCGGGCGGGGCAGGGCTACACTGAAGCTTTCTTT.

The V call is TRBV5-4, the J call TRBJ2-7; the match to TRBD1 covers 7 bases. CDR1 and CDR2 from the germline V gene are SGHNT and YYREEE (reference sequence). V shed 3 bases, J shed 6 bases, and the junction held 9 bases outside the gene matches. This CDR3 has 14 amino acids. For the CDR3, the DNA is TGTGCCAGCAGCTCAGCAATGACAGGGCGCGAGCAGTACTTC. Protein: CASSSAMTGREQYF.

V usage is TRBV4-2 and J usage is TRBJ2-1; 13 bases line up with TRBD2. CDR1 and CDR2 (germline): LGHNA, YNFKEQ. The CDR3 totals 19 residues. V lost 0 bases, J lost 8 bases, and 13 bases stayed unmatched. CDR3 amino acids: CASSQDGTSGALGTDEQFF. CDR3 coding DNA: TGTGCCAGCAGCCAAGATGGGACTAGCGGGGCCCTGGGCACGGATGAGCAGTTCTTC.

The gene calls are TRBV6-5 and TRBJ2-7; 9 nucleotides agree with TRBD1. CDR3 length: 16 residues. Germline CDR1 and CDR2: MNHEY and SVGAGI. Trimming removed 2 bases from V and 3 bases from J; junction bases left unmatched: 8. The CDR3 region has the DNA TGTGCCAGCAGTTACCCAGTTCGGGACAGGGACTACGAGCAGTACTTC. Protein sequence: CASSYPVRDRDYEQYF.

CDR3: CASSQASGRNNEQFF. The CDR3 coding sequence is TGTGCCAGCAGCCAAGCTAGCGGGAGAAACAATGAGCAGTTCTTC. The V call is TRBV4-2, the J call TRBJ2-1; TRBD2 matches at 10 bases. J lost 5 bases, V lost 1 base, and 2 bases had no gene match. The CDR3 is 15 residues long. CDR1 and CDR2 (germline): LGHNA, YNFKEQ.

The chain uses TRBV19 and TRBJ1-1; the D gene is possibly TRBD1 (5 bases). Germline V gives CDR1 LNHDA, CDR2 SQIVND (reference sequence). V was trimmed by 3 bases and J by 0 bases, leaving 8 bases between them. This CDR3 is built from 14 residues. This CDR3 reads CASSIWDVNTEAFF. Here the CDR3 DNA reads TGTGCCAGTAGTATTTGGGACGTGAACACTGAAGCTTTCTTT.

CDR3 DNA sequence: TGTGCCAGCAGTGAATTCGAGACAGGGGGCGGAGAGGAAAAACTGTTTTTT. It is translated as CASSEFETGGGEEKLFF. This rearrangement joins TRBV6-1 to TRBJ1-4; 10 bases align to TRBD1. Germline-derived CDR1 and CDR2 are MNHNS and SASEGT. This CDR3 is 17 amino acids long. J gave up 8 bases and V 2 bases, and 11 bases lay outside the gene matches.

The gene calls are TRBV4-2 and TRBJ2-7, with D uncertain. Between the trimmed V and J ends, which lost 0 bases and 3 bases, there was a span of 9 bases. Germline V gene sequence: CDR1 LGHNA, CDR2 YNFKEQ. The CDR3 consists of 14 residues. DNA for the CDR3: TGTGCCAGCAGCCAAGAAGTCACGCTCTACGAGCAGTACTTC. It translates to CASSQEVTLYEQYF.

The chain carries TRBV28 and TRBJ2-7; 9 bases fit TRBD1. J lost 6 bases, V lost 5 bases, and 8 bases had no gene match. Germline V lookup: CDR1 MDHEN, CDR2 SYDVKM. CDR3 length equals 14 residues. This CDR3 is CASSTGTGMREQYF. The CDR3 DNA is TGTGCCAGCAGTACCGGGACAGGGATGCGCGAGCAGTACTTC.

The gene calls are TRBV10-1 and TRBJ2-1; TRBD2 matches 8 bases. The CDR3 is 14 amino acids. Germline loops: CDR1 WNHNN, CDR2 SYGVQD (reference sequence). Trimming removed 5 bases from V and 4 bases from J; junction bases left unmatched: 4. The CDR3 nucleotides are TGCGCCAGCAGTCCGGGACTAGGGTACAATGAGCAGTTCTTC. Amino acids: CASSPGLGYNEQFF.

The rearrangement uses TRBV28 and TRBJ2-7; 9 bases fit TRBD1. Germline lookup yields CDR1 MDHEN and CDR2 SYDVKM. The V and J ends lost 7 bases and 0 bases, in that order; junction bases with no gene match: 7. The CDR3 covers 15 residues. The DNA of the CDR3 is TGTGCCAGCAAAAAACGGGACAGGGTCTCCTACGAGCAGTACTTC. Its translation is CASKKRDRVSYEQYF.